The rows below give T cell receptor beta chains drawn from one sample of a study of blood T cells in healthy people across ages. TCRdb redid the calling of the 5' RACE reads with MiXCR, one entry per CDR3 protein. The sample yields nearly 800,000 distinct CDR3 sequences, more than 55% seen once. Sequenced material: blood. The receptors stem from a man in his forties or fifties in good health. The CDR3 runs from the conserved cysteine through the conserved F or W. D genes are given only for firm matches. Rows may omit the clone size; those that give it use once, few, many or a size class.

v_call: TRBV7-2
clone_size: once
j_call: TRBJ2-7
d_call: .
cdr3_aa: CANSLGQDTYEQYF
cdr3_nt: TGTGCCAACAGCTTAGGGCAGGATACCTACGAGCAGTACTTC

v_call: TRBV7-9
clone_size: .
j_call: TRBJ1-6
d_call: .
cdr3_aa: CASSLDRDLIGSPLHF
cdr3_nt: TGTGCCAGCAGCTTAGATCGGGACTTAATTGGTTCACCCCTCCACTTT

v_call: TRBV29-1
clone_size: few
j_call: TRBJ2-5
d_call: TRBD1
cdr3_aa: CSVETGQIGQTQYF
cdr3_nt: TGCAGCGTTGAGACGGGACAGATAGGTCAGACCCAGTACTTC

v_call: TRBV9
clone_size: .
j_call: TRBJ2-1
d_call: TRBD2
cdr3_aa: CASSVATSAGQFF
cdr3_nt: TGTGCCAGCAGCGTAGCGACTAGCGCCGGGCAGTTCTTC

v_call: TRBV3-1
clone_size: few
j_call: TRBJ2-3
d_call: TRBD2
cdr3_aa: CASSQLAGSTDTQYF
cdr3_nt: TGTGCCAGCAGCCAACTAGCGGGGAGCACAGATACGCAGTATTTT

v_call: TRBV6-5
clone_size: .
j_call: TRBJ1-1
d_call: .
cdr3_aa: CASRDNFLTEAFF
cdr3_nt: TGTGCCAGCAGGGACAACTTTCTCACTGAAGCTTTCTTT

v_call: TRBV18
clone_size: .
j_call: TRBJ2-3
d_call: TRBD2
cdr3_aa: CASSHGARGLADAPGTDTQYF
cdr3_nt: TGTGCCAGCTCGCACGGCGCTAGGGGACTAGCGGATGCTCCTGGCACAGATACGCAGTATTTT

v_call: TRBV7-2
clone_size: few
j_call: TRBJ2-7
d_call: TRBD2
cdr3_aa: CASSSITSGILYEQYF
cdr3_nt: TGTGCCAGCAGCTCAATAACTAGCGGGATATTGTACGAGCAGTACTTC

v_call: TRBV29-1
clone_size: many
j_call: TRBJ2-1
d_call: TRBD1
cdr3_aa: CSVESRGTGVGNEQFF
cdr3_nt: TGCAGCGTTGAATCTCGGGGGACAGGGGTGGGCAATGAGCAGTTCTTC

v_call: TRBV24-1
clone_size: .
j_call: TRBJ2-3
d_call: .
cdr3_aa: CATSTDRLLDTQYF
cdr3_nt: TGTGCCACCAGTACTGACAGGCTACTGGATACGCAGTATTTT

v_call: TRBV25-1
clone_size: .
j_call: TRBJ2-1
d_call: TRBD1
cdr3_aa: CASSKRTGMTYNEQFF
cdr3_nt: TGTGCCAGCAGTAAACGGACAGGCATGACCTACAATGAGCAGTTCTTC

v_call: TRBV6-6
clone_size: .
j_call: TRBJ2-3
d_call: .
cdr3_aa: CASSGLKTSDTQYF
cdr3_nt: TGTGCCAGCAGTGGACTCAAGACTTCGGATACGCAGTATTTT

v_call: TRBV7-8
clone_size: .
j_call: TRBJ2-7
d_call: .
cdr3_aa: CASSKRGSAPSYEQYF
cdr3_nt: TGTGCCAGCAGCAAAAGGGGTAGCGCGCCCTCCTACGAGCAGTACTTC

v_call: TRBV27
clone_size: few
j_call: TRBJ2-5
d_call: .
cdr3_aa: CASSLSYGRETQYF
cdr3_nt: TGTGCCAGCAGTTTATCGTATGGGAGGGAGACCCAGTACTTC

v_call: TRBV4-2
clone_size: .
j_call: TRBJ2-2
d_call: .
cdr3_aa: CASSQGRDTNTAELFF
cdr3_nt: TGTGCCAGCAGCCAAGGCCGGGACACAAACACCGCGGAGCTGTTTTTT

v_call: TRBV4-3
clone_size: few
j_call: TRBJ2-1
d_call: TRBD1
cdr3_aa: CASRQGLGEQFF
cdr3_nt: TGCGCCAGCCGACAGGGGCTGGGCGAGCAGTTCTTC

v_call: TRBV10-3
clone_size: .
j_call: TRBJ2-3
d_call: TRBD2
cdr3_aa: CAILISGGGSDTQYF
cdr3_nt: TGTGCCATCCTGATTAGCGGGGGGGGATCAGATACGCAGTATTTT

v_call: TRBV29-1
clone_size: .
j_call: TRBJ1-2
d_call: .
cdr3_aa: CSVEGHNYGYTF
cdr3_nt: TGCAGCGTTGAAGGTCATAACTATGGCTACACCTTC

v_call: TRBV2
clone_size: .
j_call: TRBJ2-1
d_call: TRBD2
cdr3_aa: CARTLGLAGTYNEQFF
cdr3_nt: TGTGCCAGAACGTTGGGACTAGCGGGGACCTACAATGAGCAGTTCTTC

v_call: TRBV28
clone_size: few
j_call: TRBJ2-7
d_call: .
cdr3_aa: CASRPGDSAYEQYF
cdr3_nt: TGTGCCAGCAGGCCCGGGGACTCAGCCTACGAGCAGTACTTC

v_call: TRBV12-3/TRBV12-4
clone_size: few
j_call: TRBJ2-3
d_call: .
cdr3_aa: CASSLARHSRDTQYF
cdr3_nt: TGTGCCAGCAGTTTAGCGCGTCACTCCCGAGATACGCAGTATTTT

v_call: TRBV10-3
clone_size: many
j_call: TRBJ2-7
d_call: .
cdr3_aa: CATRPAQGAYEQYF
cdr3_nt: TGTGCCACCCGGCCCGCGCAGGGAGCCTACGAGCAGTACTTC

v_call: TRBV6-2/TRBV6-3
clone_size: .
j_call: TRBJ2-2
d_call: .
cdr3_aa: CASSQTGELFF
cdr3_nt: TGTGCCAGCAGCCAGACCGGGGAGCTGTTTTTT

v_call: TRBV9
clone_size: .
j_call: TRBJ2-1
d_call: TRBD2
cdr3_aa: CASSVAPGGPGNEQFF
cdr3_nt: TGTGCCAGCAGCGTAGCTCCGGGAGGGCCAGGCAATGAGCAGTTCTTC

v_call: TRBV20-1
clone_size: .
j_call: TRBJ2-3
d_call: .
cdr3_aa: CSARDDGDTQYF
cdr3_nt: TGCAGTGCTAGAGACGATGGAGATACGCAGTATTTT

v_call: TRBV6-2/TRBV6-3
clone_size: .
j_call: TRBJ2-3
d_call: .
cdr3_aa: CASSHRDRTADTQYF
cdr3_nt: TGTGCCAGCAGTCACAGGGACCGTACCGCAGATACGCAGTATTTT

v_call: TRBV27
clone_size: few
j_call: TRBJ2-1
d_call: TRBD2
cdr3_aa: CASNSGRALTLAGQFF
cdr3_nt: TGTGCCAGCAATAGCGGGAGGGCCCTAACGCTGGCGGGGCAGTTCTTC

v_call: TRBV20-1
clone_size: .
j_call: TRBJ2-3
d_call: TRBD2
cdr3_aa: CSAGTSGRGTDTQYF
cdr3_nt: TGCAGTGCCGGGACTAGCGGGAGAGGCACAGATACGCAGTATTTT

v_call: TRBV12-3/TRBV12-4
clone_size: .
j_call: TRBJ2-6
d_call: .
cdr3_aa: CASSLRLLSGANVLTF
cdr3_nt: TGTGCCAGCTCCCTTAGACTGCTCTCTGGGGCCAACGTCCTGACTTTC

v_call: TRBV29-1
clone_size: .
j_call: TRBJ1-2
d_call: .
cdr3_aa: CSVEISQTGNGYTF
cdr3_nt: TGCAGCGTTGAAATTTCGCAGACAGGAAATGGCTACACCTTC

v_call: TRBV6-2/TRBV6-3
clone_size: .
j_call: TRBJ2-7
d_call: .
cdr3_aa: CASSYPTYGREEQYF
cdr3_nt: TGTGCCAGCAGTTACCCCACTTACGGCCGCGAAGAGCAGTACTTC

v_call: TRBV20-1
clone_size: .
j_call: TRBJ2-3
d_call: TRBD2
cdr3_aa: CSAGGTSSVLDTQYF
cdr3_nt: TGCAGTGCTGGAGGGACTAGTAGTGTGTTGGATACGCAGTATTTT

v_call: TRBV6-4
clone_size: once
j_call: TRBJ2-3
d_call: TRBD1
cdr3_aa: CASSGDSWGTQYF
cdr3_nt: TGTGCCAGCAGTGGGGACAGCTGGGGTACGCAGTATTTT

v_call: TRBV20-1
clone_size: many
j_call: TRBJ2-1
d_call: .
cdr3_aa: CSAEARAGYEQFF
cdr3_nt: TGCAGTGCTGAGGCTAGGGCGGGTTATGAGCAGTTCTTC

v_call: TRBV5-1
clone_size: once
j_call: TRBJ1-1
d_call: .
cdr3_aa: CASRETGGVNTEAFF
cdr3_nt: TGCGCCAGCAGAGAAACAGGCGGGGTGAACACTGAAGCTTTCTTT

v_call: TRBV9
clone_size: few
j_call: TRBJ2-3
d_call: .
cdr3_aa: CATSRTGDSTDTQYF
cdr3_nt: TGTGCCACCTCACGAACAGGGGACTCCACAGATACGCAGTATTTT

v_call: TRBV7-2
clone_size: .
j_call: TRBJ2-7
d_call: .
cdr3_aa: CASSPLNGYEQYF
cdr3_nt: TGTGCCAGCAGCCCCCTCAACGGGTACGAGCAGTACTTC

v_call: TRBV12-3/TRBV12-4
clone_size: .
j_call: TRBJ1-5
d_call: .
cdr3_aa: CASSFLLRGGADSNQPQHF
cdr3_nt: TGTGCCAGCAGTTTCCTTCTCCGTGGGGGGGCGGATAGCAATCAGCCCCAGCATTTT

v_call: TRBV20-1
clone_size: .
j_call: TRBJ1-1
d_call: .
cdr3_aa: CSASNPARGTDTEAFF
cdr3_nt: TGCAGTGCTTCAAACCCGGCACGGGGTACGGACACTGAAGCTTTCTTT

v_call: TRBV28
clone_size: .
j_call: TRBJ2-3
d_call: TRBD2
cdr3_aa: CASSLGGRPDTQYF
cdr3_nt: TGTGCCAGCAGTTTGGGCGGGAGACCAGATACGCAGTATTTT

v_call: TRBV20-1
clone_size: .
j_call: TRBJ2-3
d_call: TRBD2
cdr3_aa: CSASNSGRDTDTQYF
cdr3_nt: TGCAGTGCTAGTAACAGCGGGAGGGACACAGATACGCAGTATTTT

v_call: TRBV7-2
clone_size: .
j_call: TRBJ2-2
d_call: TRBD2
cdr3_aa: CASSLAGLAGSPWGELFF
cdr3_nt: TGTGCCAGCAGCTTAGCTGGTCTAGCGGGGTCTCCTTGGGGGGAGCTGTTTTTT

v_call: TRBV7-9
clone_size: .
j_call: TRBJ2-6
d_call: .
cdr3_aa: CASSLGIGANVLTF
cdr3_nt: TGTGCCAGCAGCCTGGGGATTGGGGCCAACGTCCTGACTTTC

v_call: TRBV20-1
clone_size: .
j_call: TRBJ2-1
d_call: .
cdr3_aa: CSASAGFF
cdr3_nt: TGCAGTGCTAGCGCCGGGTTCTTC

v_call: TRBV27
clone_size: .
j_call: TRBJ2-3
d_call: .
cdr3_aa: CASSLGASLSDTQYF
cdr3_nt: TGTGCCAGCAGTTTAGGGGCTAGTCTCTCAGATACGCAGTATTTT

v_call: TRBV29-1
clone_size: .
j_call: TRBJ2-1
d_call: .
cdr3_aa: CSVAPYDEQFF
cdr3_nt: TGCAGCGTTGCCCCGTACGATGAGCAGTTCTTC

v_call: TRBV28
clone_size: .
j_call: TRBJ2-7
d_call: TRBD1
cdr3_aa: CASIGTGGSYEQYF
cdr3_nt: TGTGCCAGCATTGGGACAGGGGGTTCCTACGAGCAGTACTTC

v_call: TRBV6-2/TRBV6-3
clone_size: few
j_call: TRBJ1-5
d_call: .
cdr3_aa: CASSYSRGDGNQPQHF
cdr3_nt: TGTGCCAGCAGTTACTCGCGAGGGGATGGCAATCAGCCCCAGCATTTT

v_call: TRBV9
clone_size: .
j_call: TRBJ2-1
d_call: .
cdr3_aa: CASSVHQGYEQFF
cdr3_nt: TGTGCCAGCAGCGTACATCAGGGTTATGAGCAGTTCTTC

v_call: TRBV20-1
clone_size: few
j_call: TRBJ2-2
d_call: TRBD1
cdr3_aa: CSADGTVDTGELFF
cdr3_nt: TGCAGTGCTGACGGGACAGTGGACACCGGGGAGCTGTTTTTT

v_call: TRBV6-5
clone_size: .
j_call: TRBJ2-3
d_call: TRBD2
cdr3_aa: CASSKGLAGADTQYF
cdr3_nt: TGTGCCAGCAGTAAGGGACTAGCGGGAGCAGATACGCAGTATTTT

v_call: TRBV7-2
clone_size: .
j_call: TRBJ2-1
d_call: TRBD2
cdr3_aa: CASRPAGVNEQFF
cdr3_nt: TGTGCCAGCAGGCCGGCGGGAGTCAATGAGCAGTTCTTC

v_call: TRBV11-2
clone_size: .
j_call: TRBJ2-3
d_call: .
cdr3_aa: CASSYNGEGDTQYF
cdr3_nt: TGTGCCAGCAGCTACAACGGGGAAGGAGATACGCAGTATTTT

v_call: TRBV5-1
clone_size: .
j_call: TRBJ2-3
d_call: TRBD2
cdr3_aa: CASSWRLAGDTDTQYF
cdr3_nt: TGCGCCAGCAGCTGGAGACTAGCGGGGGACACAGATACGCAGTATTTT

v_call: TRBV2
clone_size: .
j_call: TRBJ2-3
d_call: .
cdr3_aa: CASTAILGTDTQYF
cdr3_nt: TGTGCCAGCACGGCCATTCTGGGTACAGATACGCAGTATTTT